This TCR beta chain was found in a study of blood T cell repertoires in COVID-19. Study overall: COVID-19 samples collected from the United States, Italy and Spain covered acute and convalescent phases.

Source study methods: Nucleated cell counts were estimated from reference gene primer amplification. The repertoire was sequenced with immunoSEQ multiplex PCR; TCRdb's copy has only in-frame clones and lacks some. D and trimming come from the DNA, and the V and J calls and clone size come from that table. The profile shows 650,000 to 800,000 clones, about nine tenths of them singletons. After removal of 9 bases from V and 10 bases from J, the junction contained 15 bases not matched to a gene. Germline CDR1 reads MDHEN; CDR2 reads SYDVKM. The CDR3 runs 15 residues. The rearrangement joins TRBV28 to TRBJ1-6; TRBD1 matches 7 bases. The sequence came from a woman under 30 with acute or convalescent COVID-19. The sequencing sample was made of peripheral blood. The CDR3 nucleotides read TGTGCCAGTACCTTGGTGACAGGGAGGAGGTCACCCCTCCACTTT. Its protein product is CASTLVTGRRSPLHF.